Below are 14 T cell receptor beta chains sequenced from a single sample in a study of T cell changes during pregnancy in multiple sclerosis. The protocol was immunoSEQ multiplex PCR, while the TCRdb copy is restricted to in-frame clones and leaves out a portion. The top ten clones hold about 0.98% of a sample with more than 95,000 clones, around 93% of them seen once. Sequences were derived from peripheral blood, sampled after pregnancy. These TCRs come from a female donor with multiple sclerosis, enrolled in a pregnancy study.

This rearrangement joins TRBV7-2 to TRBJ2-2, with D tentatively TRBD2 (5 bases). V was shortened by 2 bases and J by 5 bases, with 12 bases between the two germline ends. The CDR3 has 15 amino acids. The germline CDR1 and CDR2 sequences are SGHTA and FQGNSA. In nucleotides, the CDR3 is TGTGCCAGCAGCTTAATCAGCGGCAAAACCGGGGAGCTGTTTTTT. It codes for CASSLISGKTGELFF.

This chain connects TRBV5-4 to TRBJ2-2; TRBD2 matches 9 bases. There are 14 residues in the CDR3. Unmatched junction bases numbered 1, after V lost 3 bases and J lost 4 bases. Germline V CDR1 and CDR2: SGHNT, YYREEE (reference sequence). CDR3 residues: CASSSGLATGELFF. For the CDR3, the DNA is TGTGCCAGCAGCTCGGGACTAGCCACCGGGGAGCTGTTTTTT. Full variable domain (missing parts from reference TRBV5-4 and TRBJ2-2): ETGVTQSPTHLIKTRGQQVTLRCSSQSGHNTVSWYQQALGQGPQFIFQYYREEENGRGNFPPRFSGLQFPNYSSELNVNALELDDSALYLCASSSGLATGELFFGEGSRLTVL.

The chain combines TRBV15 with TRBJ2-2; D might be TRBD2 (6 bases). V was pared by 1 base and J by 0 bases, with 18 bases between. The CDR3 extends over 19 amino acids. CDR1 is LNHNV and CDR2 is YYDKDF in the germline V gene (reference sequence). CDR3 DNA: TGTGCCACCAGCAGAGCTTGGAGGGGCAGAATTACGAACACCGGGGAGCTGTTTTTT. It translates to CATSRAWRGRITNTGELFF.

This chain joins TRBV6-1 and TRBJ2-7; TRBD1 agrees at 11 bases. V trimming: 9 bases; J trimming: 7 bases; junction bases outside the gene matches: 5. CDR3 size: 12 residues. Germline lookup yields CDR1 MNHNS and CDR2 SASEGT. The DNA for the CDR3 is TGTGCCAGTGGACAGGGGGCCGGGGAGCAGTACTTC. Translated: CASGQGAGEQYF.

V and J are TRBV7-6 and TRBJ2-3; the match to TRBD2 covers 7 bases. J was trimmed by 5 bases and V by 4 bases; bases with no gene match: 3. This CDR3 has 13 amino acids. Germline CDR1 reads SGHVS; CDR2 reads FNYEAQ. The CDR3, as DNA: TGTGCCAGCAGCTGGGTAGCGGGAGATACGCAGTATTTT. Translated: CASSWVAGDTQYF.

The chain combines TRBV6-5 with TRBJ2-5; D unresolved. This CDR3 contains 12 residues. Germline CDR1 MNHEY, CDR2 SVGAGI. Trimming shortened V by 10 bases and J by 2 bases, and 11 bases separated the two germline ends. CDR3 sequence (DNA): TGTGCCACTCGACGGGTGCAAGAGACCCAGTACTTC. Amino acids: CATRRVQETQYF.

The V gene is TRBV27, the J gene TRBJ2-7, with D maybe TRBD2 (7 bases). V was shortened by 0 bases and J by 4 bases, with 22 bases between the two germline ends. CDR3 length equals 18 residues. The germline V gene encodes CDR1 MNHEY and CDR2 SMNVEV (reference sequence). In DNA, the CDR3 is TGTGCCAGCAGTTTATCTCGTGGTGGGGGGGCCCGGAGGTACGAGCAGTACTTC. It encodes CASSLSRGGGARRYEQYF.

The chain recombines TRBV30 with TRBJ1-5; 10 bases fit TRBD1. V dropped 3 bases and J dropped 1; count of bases not matched to a gene: 0. The CDR3 is 14 residues long. Germline lookup yields CDR1 GTSNPN and CDR2 SVGIG (reference sequence). This CDR3 is CAWRGQGSNQPQHF. CDR3 DNA sequence: TGTGCCTGGAGGGGACAGGGGAGCAATCAGCCCCAGCATTTT. The variable domain in full, with the rest retrieved from reference TRBV30 and TRBJ1-5, is SQTIHQWPATLVQPVGSPLSLECTVEGTSNPNLYWYRQAAGRGLQLLFYSVGIGQISSEVPQNLSASRPQDRQFILSSKKLLLSDSGFYLCAWRGQGSNQPQHFGDGTRLSIL.

The rearrangement joins TRBV4-2 to TRBJ2-2; TRBD2 is a possible D gene (5 bases). Germline CDR1 LGHNA, CDR2 YNFKEQ. V lost 0 bases to trimming and J lost 0 bases, with 11 bases between them. This CDR3 is built from 17 residues. The CDR3 reads CASSQDASSANTGELFF. CDR3 DNA: TGTGCCAGCAGCCAAGATGCTAGCTCCGCGAACACCGGGGAGCTGTTTTTT.

The CDR3 reads CASSYTAGQGTTEAFF. CDR3 sequence (DNA): TGTGCCAGCAGTTATACGGCCGGACAGGGTACCACTGAAGCTTTCTTT. This rearrangement joins TRBV28 to TRBJ1-1; TRBD1 matches 8 bases. V dropped 4 bases and J dropped 4; count of bases not matched to a gene: 11. The germline CDR1 and CDR2 sequences are MDHEN and SYDVKM. The CDR3 runs to 16 residues.

This clone was seen once. This rearrangement joins TRBV7-3 to TRBJ2-5; 15 bases map to TRBD2. Germline V lookup: CDR1 SGHTA, CDR2 FQGTGA. The CDR3 extends over 16 amino acids. With V trimmed by 5 bases and J by 5 bases, 6 bases remained unmatched. Written as DNA, the CDR3 is TGTGCCAGCAGCCCCGGACTAGCGGGAGGGAGGGAGACCCAGTACTTC. Translating it yields CASSPGLAGGRETQYF.

The chain links TRBV6-1 to TRBJ2-7; 7 bases fit TRBD1. V was clipped by 10 bases and J by 3 bases; unmatched bases: 9. The germline V gene has CDR1 MNHNS and CDR2 SASEGT. CDR3 length equals 13 residues. CDR3 sequence (DNA): TGTGCCATTCGGGACAGCCCTAACTACGAGCAGTACTTC. It codes for CAIRDSPNYEQYF.

V and J are TRBV4-2 and TRBJ2-3; 10 bases are a match to TRBD1. The CDR3 is made up of 16 amino acids. Looked up from germline, CDR1 is LGHNA and CDR2 is YNFKEQ. V lost 4 bases and J lost 4; bases outside the gene matches: 8. This CDR3 reads CASSRTGTGAADTQYF. The CDR3 DNA is TGTGCCAGCAGCCGGACCGGGACAGGGGCGGCAGATACGCAGTATTTT.

The chain combines TRBV4-2 with TRBJ2-7; 8 bases match TRBD1. There are 15 residues in the CDR3. J was trimmed by 3 bases and V by 4 bases; bases with no gene match: 8. CDR1 and CDR2 (germline): LGHNA, YNFKEQ. This CDR3 is CASSPYWDRSYEQYF. The CDR3 coding sequence is TGTGCCAGCAGCCCTTACTGGGACAGGAGCTACGAGCAGTACTTC.